Detailed here is one T cell receptor beta chain. Using immunoSEQ multiplex PCR, the repertoire was profiled, and TCRdb retains in-frame clones only, with some absent. The data contain some 240,000 clones, more than 75% of them singletons. These data are taken from a study of blood T cell repertoires in COVID-19. Overall study: Samples taken during acute and convalescent COVID-19 were collected in the United States, Italy and Spain. PBMCs, B-cell-depleted T cells, or T cells were the source of the cDNA or gDNA that made up the material.

Trimming took 7 bases from V and 4 from J, leaving 17 bases between them. Germline assignment: CDR1 LNHDA and CDR2 SQIVND (reference sequence). The CDR3 totals 15 residues. Recruits, aged roughly 18 to 89 years, lived in 24 US areas. This TCR was sampled from a woman between 40 and 50 years old with acute COVID-19. The sample comprised PBMCs or T cells enriched from blood (not recorded which). The rearrangement links TRBV19 to TRBJ1-3; weak D call: TRBD1 (6 bases). The CDR3 region is CASIRPRTEGNTIYF. CDR3 sequence (DNA): TGTGCCAGTATTCGACCCCGGACAGAGGGAAACACCATATATTTT.